This T cell receptor (beta chain) was identified in a study of T cell responses to AZD1222 COVID-19 vaccine. Findings of the study overall: Nearly half of spike-specific TCRs reportedly go after variant regions that carry no mutations.

Method: immunoSEQ multiplex PCR; TCRdb's copy keeps in-frame clones and lacks some. The sample includes approximately 100,000 clones, about 90% of them seen just once. This clone was seen a handful of times. The antigen remains unidentified. Germline-derived CDR1 and CDR2 are LGHNT and FRNRAP. With 6 bases removed from V and 0 bases from J, the gap between germline ends came to 9 bases. The CDR3 extends over 13 amino acids. Sequenced material: peripheral blood, taken on day 0 of AZD1222 vaccination. The clonotype originates from an adult in good health. The V call is TRBV12-5, the J call TRBJ2-7; D possibly corresponds to TRBD1 (7 bases). The CDR3 sequence: CASGRDSSYEQYF. The CDR3 DNA follows: TGTGCTAGTGGGCGGGACAGCTCCTACGAGCAGTACTTC.